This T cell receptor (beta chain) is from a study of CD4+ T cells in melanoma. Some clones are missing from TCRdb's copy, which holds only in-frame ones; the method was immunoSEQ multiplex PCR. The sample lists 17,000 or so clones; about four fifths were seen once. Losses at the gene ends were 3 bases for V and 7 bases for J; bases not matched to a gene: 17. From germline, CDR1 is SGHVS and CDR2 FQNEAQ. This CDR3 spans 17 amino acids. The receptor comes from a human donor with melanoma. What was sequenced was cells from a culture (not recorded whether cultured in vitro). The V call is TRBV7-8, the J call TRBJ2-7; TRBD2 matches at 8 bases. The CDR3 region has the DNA TGTGCCAGCAGCTTTAACTCCGGGACTAGGGGCTCCTGGGAGCAGTACTTC. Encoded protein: CASSFNSGTRGSWEQYF.